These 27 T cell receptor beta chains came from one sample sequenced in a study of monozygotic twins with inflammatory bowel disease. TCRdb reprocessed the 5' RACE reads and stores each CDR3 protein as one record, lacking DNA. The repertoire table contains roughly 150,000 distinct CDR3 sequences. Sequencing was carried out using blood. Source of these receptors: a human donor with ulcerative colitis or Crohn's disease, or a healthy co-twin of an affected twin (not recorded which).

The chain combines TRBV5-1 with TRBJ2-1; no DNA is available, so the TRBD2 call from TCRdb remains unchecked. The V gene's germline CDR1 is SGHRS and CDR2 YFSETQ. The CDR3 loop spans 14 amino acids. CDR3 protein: CASSLAERVFEQFF. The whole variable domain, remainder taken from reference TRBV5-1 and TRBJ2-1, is KAGVTQTPRYLIKTRGQQVTLSCSPISGHRSVSWYQQTPGQGLQFLFEYFSETQRNKGNFPGRFSGRQFSNSRSEMNVSTLELGDSALYLCASSLAERVFEQFFGPGTRLTVL.

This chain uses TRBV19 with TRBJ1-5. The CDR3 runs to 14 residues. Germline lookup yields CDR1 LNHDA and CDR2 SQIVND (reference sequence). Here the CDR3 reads CASSIWRGNQPQHF.

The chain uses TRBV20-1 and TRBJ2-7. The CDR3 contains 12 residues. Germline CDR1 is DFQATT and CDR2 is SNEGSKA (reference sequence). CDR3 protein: CSAGQDSYEQYF.

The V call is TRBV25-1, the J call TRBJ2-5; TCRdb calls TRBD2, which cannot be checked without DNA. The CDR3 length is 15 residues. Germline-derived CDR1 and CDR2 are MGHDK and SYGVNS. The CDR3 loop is CASSDFAGARETQYF.

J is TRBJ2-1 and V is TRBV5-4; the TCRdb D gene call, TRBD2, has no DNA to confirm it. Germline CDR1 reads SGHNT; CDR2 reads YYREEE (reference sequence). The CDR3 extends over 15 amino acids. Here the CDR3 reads CASSHGLAGANEQFF. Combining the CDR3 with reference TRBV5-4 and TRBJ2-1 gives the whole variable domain ETGVTQSPTHLIKTRGQQVTLRCSSQSGHNTVSWYQQALGQGPQFIFQYYREEENGRGNFPPRFSGLQFPNYSSELNVNALELDDSALYLCASSHGLAGANEQFFGPGTRLTVL.

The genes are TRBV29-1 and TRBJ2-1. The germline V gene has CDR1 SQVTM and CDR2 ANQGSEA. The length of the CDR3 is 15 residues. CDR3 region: CSVEGGNIERNEQFF.

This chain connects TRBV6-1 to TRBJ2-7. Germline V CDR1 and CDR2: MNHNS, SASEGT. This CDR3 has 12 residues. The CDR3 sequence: CASKYGFYEQYF.

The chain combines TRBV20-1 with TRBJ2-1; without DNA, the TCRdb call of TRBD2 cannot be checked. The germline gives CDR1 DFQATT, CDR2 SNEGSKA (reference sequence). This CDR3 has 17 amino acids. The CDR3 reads CSARPSLWAKRVDEQFF.

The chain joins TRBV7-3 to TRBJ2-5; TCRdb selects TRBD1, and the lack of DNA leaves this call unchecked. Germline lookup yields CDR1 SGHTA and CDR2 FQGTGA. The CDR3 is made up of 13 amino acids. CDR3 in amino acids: CASSRGNGETQYF.

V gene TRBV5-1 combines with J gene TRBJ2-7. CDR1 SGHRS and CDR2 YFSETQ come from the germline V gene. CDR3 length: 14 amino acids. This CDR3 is CASSLFVGSYEQYF.

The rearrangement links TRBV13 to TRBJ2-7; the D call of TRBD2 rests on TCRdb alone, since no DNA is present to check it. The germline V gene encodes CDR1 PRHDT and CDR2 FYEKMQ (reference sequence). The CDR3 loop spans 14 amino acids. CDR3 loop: CASSPQRVSYEQYF.

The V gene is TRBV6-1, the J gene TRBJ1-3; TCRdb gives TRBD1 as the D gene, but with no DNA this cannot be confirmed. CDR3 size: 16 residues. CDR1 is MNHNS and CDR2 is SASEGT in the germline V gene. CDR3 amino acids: CASSPRTGHSGNTIYF.

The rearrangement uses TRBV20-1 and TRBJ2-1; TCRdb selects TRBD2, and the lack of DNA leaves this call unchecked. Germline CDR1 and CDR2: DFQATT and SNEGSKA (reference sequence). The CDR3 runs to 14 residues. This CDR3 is CSARIAGGRNEQFF.

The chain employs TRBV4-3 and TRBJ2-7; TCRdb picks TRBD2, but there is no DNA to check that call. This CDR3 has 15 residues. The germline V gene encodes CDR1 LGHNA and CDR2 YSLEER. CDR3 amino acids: CASSPTGLSGYEQYF.

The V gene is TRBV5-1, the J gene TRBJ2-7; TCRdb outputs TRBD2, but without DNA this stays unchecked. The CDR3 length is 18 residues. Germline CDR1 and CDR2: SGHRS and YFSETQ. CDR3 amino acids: CASSSGTSGMSSSYEQYF.

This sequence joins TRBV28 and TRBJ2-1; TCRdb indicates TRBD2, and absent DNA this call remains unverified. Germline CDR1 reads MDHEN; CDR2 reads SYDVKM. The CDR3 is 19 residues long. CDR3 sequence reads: CASSSSGTSPRGLVNEQFF.

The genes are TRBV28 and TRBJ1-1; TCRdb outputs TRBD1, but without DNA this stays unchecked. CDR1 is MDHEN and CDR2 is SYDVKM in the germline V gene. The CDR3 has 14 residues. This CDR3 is CASSYSGRTTEAFF.

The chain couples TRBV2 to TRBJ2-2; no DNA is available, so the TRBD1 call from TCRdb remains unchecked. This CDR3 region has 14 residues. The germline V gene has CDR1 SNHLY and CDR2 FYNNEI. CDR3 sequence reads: CASSDRVATGELFF.

This chain's CDR3 is CSARLPGRKNTEAFF. The chain has TRBV20-1 and TRBJ1-1; the D call from TCRdb, TRBD1, cannot be confirmed without DNA. Germline-derived CDR1 and CDR2 are DFQATT and SNEGSKA (reference sequence). The CDR3 is made up of 15 amino acids.

This CDR3 reads CASSPLLGREFSDTQYF. The J gene is TRBJ2-3, the V gene TRBV5-1; TCRdb selects TRBD2, and the lack of DNA leaves this call unchecked. The CDR3 covers 17 residues. CDR1 SGHRS and CDR2 YFSETQ come from the germline V gene.

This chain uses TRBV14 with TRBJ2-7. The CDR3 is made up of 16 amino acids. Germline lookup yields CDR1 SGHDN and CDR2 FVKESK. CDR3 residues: CASSQYGAGASYEQYF. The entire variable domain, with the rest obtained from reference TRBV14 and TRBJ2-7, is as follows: EAGVTQFPSHSVIEKGQTVTLRCDPISGHDNLYWYRRVMGKEIKFLLHFVKESKQDESGMPNNRFLAERTGGTYSTLKVQPAELEDSGVYFCASSQYGAGASYEQYFGPGTRLTVT.

This CDR3 is CASSYAAGGGGEQFF. J is TRBJ2-1 and V is TRBV6-5; TCRdb's D call of TRBD2 is untestable without DNA. The CDR3 extends over 15 amino acids. Germline V gene sequence: CDR1 MNHEY, CDR2 SVGAGI.

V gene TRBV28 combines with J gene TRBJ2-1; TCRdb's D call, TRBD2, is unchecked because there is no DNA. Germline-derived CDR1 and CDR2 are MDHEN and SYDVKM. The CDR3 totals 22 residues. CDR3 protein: CASSRRGLAGGRSEYTYNEQFF.

CDR3 sequence: CASSIVTGTAPSSGANVLTF. The chain links TRBV19 to TRBJ2-6; there is no DNA to check the TCRdb D call of TRBD1. The CDR3 has 20 amino acids. Germline CDR1 LNHDA, CDR2 SQIVND (reference sequence). The whole variable domain, filled in from reference TRBV19 and TRBJ2-6, reads DGGITQSPKYLFRKEGQNVTLSCEQNLNHDAMYWYRQDPGQGLRLIYYSQIVNDFQKGDIAEGYSVSREKKESFPLTVTSAQKNPTAFYLCASSIVTGTAPSSGANVLTFGAGSRLTVL.

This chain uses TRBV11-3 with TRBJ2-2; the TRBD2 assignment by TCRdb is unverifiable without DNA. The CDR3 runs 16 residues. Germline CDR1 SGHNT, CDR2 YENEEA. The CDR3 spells CASSFGRGRGAGELFF.

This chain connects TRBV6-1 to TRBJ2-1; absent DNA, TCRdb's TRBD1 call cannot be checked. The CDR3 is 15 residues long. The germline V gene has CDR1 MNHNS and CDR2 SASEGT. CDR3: CASSPAGRSYNEQFF.

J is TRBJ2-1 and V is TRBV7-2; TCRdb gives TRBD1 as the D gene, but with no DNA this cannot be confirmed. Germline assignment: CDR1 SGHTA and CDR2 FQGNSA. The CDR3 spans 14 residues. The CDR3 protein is CASSPLGGYNEQFF.